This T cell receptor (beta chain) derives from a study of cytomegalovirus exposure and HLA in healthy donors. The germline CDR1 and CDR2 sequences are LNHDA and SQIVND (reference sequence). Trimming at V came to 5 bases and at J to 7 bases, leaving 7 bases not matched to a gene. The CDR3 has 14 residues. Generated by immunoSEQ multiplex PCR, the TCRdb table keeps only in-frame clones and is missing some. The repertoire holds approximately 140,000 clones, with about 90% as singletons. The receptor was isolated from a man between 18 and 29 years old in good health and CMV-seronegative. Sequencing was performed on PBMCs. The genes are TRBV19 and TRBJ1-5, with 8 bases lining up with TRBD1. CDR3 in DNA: TGTGCCAGTAGTGAATCAGGGGGCGGACAGCCCCAGCATTTT. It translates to CASSESGGGQPQHF. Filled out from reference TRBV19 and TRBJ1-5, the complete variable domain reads DGGITQSPKYLFRKEGQNVTLSCEQNLNHDAMYWYRQDPGQGLRLIYYSQIVNDFQKGDIAEGYSVSREKKESFPLTVTSAQKNPTAFYLCASSESGGGQPQHFGDGTRLSIL.